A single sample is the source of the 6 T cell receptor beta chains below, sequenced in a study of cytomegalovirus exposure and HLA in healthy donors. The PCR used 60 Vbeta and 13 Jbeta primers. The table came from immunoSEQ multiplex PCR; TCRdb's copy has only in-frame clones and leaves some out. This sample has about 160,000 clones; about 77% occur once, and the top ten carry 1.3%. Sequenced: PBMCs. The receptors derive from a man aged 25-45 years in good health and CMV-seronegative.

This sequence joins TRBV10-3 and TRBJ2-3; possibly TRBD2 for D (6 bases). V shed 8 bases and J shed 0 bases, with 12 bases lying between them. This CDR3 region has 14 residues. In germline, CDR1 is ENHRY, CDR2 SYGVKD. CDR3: CAIRLDPSTDTQYF. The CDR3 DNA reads TGTGCCATCCGACTAGACCCTAGCACAGATACGCAGTATTTT.

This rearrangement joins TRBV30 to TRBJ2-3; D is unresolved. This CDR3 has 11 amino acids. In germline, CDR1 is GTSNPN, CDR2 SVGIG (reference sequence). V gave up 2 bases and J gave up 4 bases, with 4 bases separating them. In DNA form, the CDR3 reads TGTGCCTGGAGTCTAGCAGATACGCAGTATTTT. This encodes CAWSLADTQYF.

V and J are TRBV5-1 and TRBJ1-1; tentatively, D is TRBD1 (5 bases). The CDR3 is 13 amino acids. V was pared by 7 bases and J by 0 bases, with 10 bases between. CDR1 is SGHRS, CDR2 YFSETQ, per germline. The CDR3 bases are TGCGCCAGCGGGCGACAGCTGAACACTGAAGCTTTCTTT. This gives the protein CASGRQLNTEAFF.

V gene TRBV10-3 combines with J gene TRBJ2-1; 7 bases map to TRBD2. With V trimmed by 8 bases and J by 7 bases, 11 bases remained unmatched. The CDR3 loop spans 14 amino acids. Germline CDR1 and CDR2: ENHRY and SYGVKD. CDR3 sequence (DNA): TGTGCCATCCGGCGGGAGTCTTGGGAGAATGAGCAGTTCTTC. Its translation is CAIRRESWENEQFF.

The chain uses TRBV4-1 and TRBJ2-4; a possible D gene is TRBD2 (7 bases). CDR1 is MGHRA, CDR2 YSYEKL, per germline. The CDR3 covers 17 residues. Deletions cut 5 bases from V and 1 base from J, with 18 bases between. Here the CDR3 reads CASSWIAGASAKNIQYF. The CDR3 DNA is TGCGCCAGCAGCTGGATCGCGGGGGCCTCGGCCAAAAACATTCAGTACTTC.

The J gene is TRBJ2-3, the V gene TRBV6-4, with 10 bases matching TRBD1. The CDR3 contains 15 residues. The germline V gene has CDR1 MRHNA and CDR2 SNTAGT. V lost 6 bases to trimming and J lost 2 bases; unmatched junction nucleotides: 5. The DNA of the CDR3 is TGTGCCAGCAGCCGACAGGGGGCAAACACAGATACGCAGTATTTT. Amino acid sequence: CASSRQGANTDTQYF.